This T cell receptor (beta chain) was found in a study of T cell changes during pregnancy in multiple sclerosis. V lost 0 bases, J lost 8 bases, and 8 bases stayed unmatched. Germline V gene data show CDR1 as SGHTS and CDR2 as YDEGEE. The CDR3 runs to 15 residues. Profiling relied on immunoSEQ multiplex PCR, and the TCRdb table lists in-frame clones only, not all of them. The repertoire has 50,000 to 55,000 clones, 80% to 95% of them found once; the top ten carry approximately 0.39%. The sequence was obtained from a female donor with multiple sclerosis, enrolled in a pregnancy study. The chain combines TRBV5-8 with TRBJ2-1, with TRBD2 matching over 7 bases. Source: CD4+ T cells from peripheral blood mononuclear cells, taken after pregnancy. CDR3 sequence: CASSLAALAADEQFF. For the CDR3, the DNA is TGTGCCAGCAGCTTGGCGGCGCTAGCGGCCGATGAGCAGTTCTTC.